This TCR beta chain was profiled in a study of human thymus T cells. Deletions cut 5 bases from V and 0 bases from J, with 17 bases between. The length of the CDR3 is 17 residues. Germline CDR1 MNHEY, CDR2 SMNVEV (reference sequence). The thymus was resected at corrective cardiac surgery. The donors were infants in Finland with congenital heart defects, otherwise immunologically healthy. This clone was observed once. Its antigen is still unknown. Study-wide findings and caveats: A high degree of thymic repertoire overlap among unrelated individuals was reported in related research. V and J genes seemed to be used with bias in thymic and blood repertoires.

Using immunoSEQ multiplex PCR, the repertoire was profiled, and TCRdb retains in-frame clones only, with some absent. The table lists more than 70,000 clones, around 96% of them singletons, with 0.025% to 0.04% in the top ten. Sequences were obtained from thymus tissue. The origin of this receptor is a boy under two years old with a congenital heart defect but otherwise immunologically healthy. The genes are TRBV27 and TRBJ2-4; no reliable D call. Here the CDR3 DNA reads TGTGCCAGCAGTCCGTCCCCAGCGACTGAAGCCAAAAACATTCAGTACTTC. This translates into CASSPSPATEAKNIQYF.